This paragraph covers one TCR beta chain sequence. The data belong to a study of blood T cell repertoires in COVID-19. Study information: Acute and convalescent COVID-19 samples came from the United States, Italy and Spain.

Sequencing was performed with immunoSEQ multiplex PCR; in TCRdb, only in-frame clones are kept and a portion is missing. The sample holds about 75,000 clones; more than 75% are singletons and the top ten take about 20%. This CDR3 contains 14 residues. V trimming: 6 bases; J trimming: 5 bases; junction bases outside the gene matches: 4. CDR1 LNHDA and CDR2 SQIVND come from the germline V gene (reference sequence). Sequenced material: peripheral blood. The source of this sequence is a human donor in a cohort sampled during active COVID-19. The gene calls are TRBV19 and TRBJ1-5; TRBD1 agrees at 10 bases. The DNA of the CDR3 is TGTGCCAGTAGCCCGACAGGGGGCCATCAGCCCCAGCATTTT. It translates to CASSPTGGHQPQHF.